This TCR beta chain was identified in a study of blood T cell repertoires in COVID-19. This clone has a handful of counts. Researchers sorted participants into cohorts using their self-reported clinical history. Recovered participants had two consecutive negative NP/OP PCR tests, healthcare professional clearance, or symptom resolution. Clones were read by immunoSEQ multiplex PCR, and TCRdb kept only the in-frame ones, dropping some. The sample gives about 170,000 clones, approximately 90% of which show up once; about 0.8% is in the top ten. Germline V gene data show CDR1 as LNHDA and CDR2 as SQIVND (reference sequence). Trimming removed 3 bases from V and 0 bases from J, with 12 bases in between. This CDR3 comprises 17 residues.

The receptor was derived from a woman aged 18 to 35 who had recovered from COVID-19. The chain employs TRBV19 and TRBJ1-6; unclear D gene. The sequenced sample was PBMCs or T cells enriched from blood (not recorded which). The CDR3 region is CASSMMSGSSYNSPLHF. The CDR3 DNA is TGTGCCAGTAGTATGATGTCAGGTAGCTCCTATAATTCACCCCTCCACTTT.